These 15 T cell receptor beta chains share one sample of origin, sequenced in a study of blood T cell repertoires in COVID-19. TCRdb's copy holds only in-frame clones and misses some; the assay was immunoSEQ multiplex PCR. The sample yields fewer than 400,000 clones, just under 90% seen once. The sequenced sample was peripheral blood. The receptors come from a woman in her twenties or thirties with COVID-19, enrolled during active disease.

The chain links TRBV2 to TRBJ1-5, with D unclear. CDR1 is SNHLY and CDR2 is FYNNEI in the germline V gene. There are 17 residues in the CDR3. V lost 2 bases and J 1 base, leaving 15 bases between the germline ends. The DNA for the CDR3 is TGTGCCAGCAGTGAATACGACACCCCGGGGAGCAATCAGCCCCAGCATTTT. This sequence encodes CASSEYDTPGSNQPQHF.

Comments on this clone: The same CDR3 also results from other DNA sequences found in this sample. The chain employs TRBV5-5 and TRBJ2-3; D might be TRBD2 (5 bases). The V and J ends lost 1 base and 0 bases respectively, with 6 bases between them. Germline CDR1 and CDR2: SGHKS and YYEKEE (reference sequence). This CDR3 spans 14 amino acids. The CDR3 coding sequence is TGTGCCAGCAGCTTGCGGGGTAGCACAGATACGCAGTATTTT. The encoded protein is CASSLRGSTDTQYF.

This chain uses TRBV19 with TRBJ1-4, with 11 bases identical to TRBD1. The V gene's germline CDR1 is LNHDA and CDR2 SQIVND (reference sequence). The trim removed 5 bases at V and 6 bases at J, leaving 5 bases unmatched. The length of the CDR3 is 15 residues. CDR3 in amino acids: CASSSRTGGDEKLFF. The CDR3 bases are TGTGCCAGTAGTTCAAGGACAGGGGGCGATGAAAAACTGTTTTTT.

A note on this clone: The junction departs from germline at one end; a sequencing error may be responsible. This sample also contains other DNA sequences that code for the same CDR3. CDR3 amino acids: CASSLERQQPQHF. The CDR3 region has the DNA TGTGCCAGTAGCTTGGAGCGTCAACAGCCCCAGCATTTT. The chain has TRBV5-8 and TRBJ1-5, with D unclear. The CDR3 covers 13 residues. Germline-derived CDR1 and CDR2 are SGHTS and YDEGEE.

The chain uses TRBV5-1 and TRBJ2-7; 9 bases line up with TRBD2. V dropped 3 bases and J dropped 3; count of bases not matched to a gene: 7. The CDR3 spans 15 residues. Germline lookup yields CDR1 SGHRS and CDR2 YFSETQ. The CDR3 here is CASSSRGGGDYEQYF. CDR3 sequence (DNA): TGCGCCAGCAGCTCCCGCGGCGGGGGGGACTACGAGCAGTACTTC.

The J gene is TRBJ1-2, the V gene TRBV30; TRBD1 might be the D (5 bases). Germline V lookup: CDR1 GTSNPN, CDR2 SVGIG (reference sequence). Trimming cost V 1 base and J 0 bases, with 9 bases left between them. This CDR3 comprises 14 residues. The CDR3 DNA sequence: TGTGCCTGGAGTGCGACAGCTACTAACTATGGCTACACCTTC. Its translation is CAWSATATNYGYTF.

The V call is TRBV7-3, the J call TRBJ2-1; D is undetermined. There are 16 residues in the CDR3. Trimming left V 0 bases short and J 5 bases short, with 14 bases between. Germline V gene data show CDR1 as SGHTA and CDR2 as FQGTGA. The CDR3 reads CASSLTAGGLNNEQFF. CDR3 nucleotides: TGTGCCAGCAGCTTAACGGCCGGTGGGCTGAACAATGAGCAGTTCTTC.

The V and J genes are TRBV5-6 and TRBJ1-2; possibly TRBD1 for D (6 bases). Trimming stripped 4 bases from V and 5 bases from J, with 18 bases between. Germline CDR1 is SGHDT and CDR2 is YYEEEE. This CDR3 has 15 residues. CDR3 in amino acids: CASSLYRDGWYGYTF. The CDR3 DNA follows: TGTGCCAGCAGCCTCTACAGGGACGGTTGGTATGGCTACACCTTC. The full variable domain, rest sourced from reference TRBV5-6 and TRBJ1-2, is DAGVTQSPTHLIKTRGQQVTLRCSPKSGHDTVSWYQQALGQGPQFIFQYYEEEERQRGNFPDRFSGHQFPNYSSELNVNALLLGDSALYLCASSLYRDGWYGYTFGSGTRLTVV.

The rearrangement joins TRBV2 to TRBJ1-4, with 11 bases that match TRBD1. The CDR3 runs 15 residues. The trim removed 6 bases at V and 5 bases at J, leaving 5 bases unmatched. CDR1 is SNHLY, CDR2 FYNNEI, per germline. CDR3 amino acids: CASSSDRGRNEKLFF. The CDR3, as DNA: TGTGCCAGCAGCTCGGACAGGGGGCGGAATGAAAAACTGTTTTTT.

The J gene is TRBJ1-1, the V gene TRBV9, with 9 bases aligning to TRBD1. CDR1 and CDR2 (germline): SGDLS, YYNGEE. The CDR3 has 14 residues. Losses at the gene ends were 4 bases for V and 3 bases for J; bases not matched to a gene: 4. DNA for the CDR3: TGTGCCAGCAGCACACGACAGGGGGACACTGAAGCTTTCTTT. It yields the protein CASSTRQGDTEAFF. Drawing the rest from reference TRBV9 and TRBJ1-1, the complete variable domain is DSGVTQTPKHLITATGQRVTLRCSPRSGDLSVYWYQQSLDQGLQFLIQYYNGEERAKGNILERFSAQQFPDLHSELNLSSLELGDSALYFCASSTRQGDTEAFFGQGTRLTVV.

The chain is built from TRBV6-5 and TRBJ1-5; the D gene is possibly TRBD1 (5 bases). The CDR3 loop spans 13 amino acids. V lost 6 bases to trimming and J lost 7 bases, with 13 bases between them. The germline V gene has CDR1 MNHEY and CDR2 SVGAGI. This CDR3 reads CASSNGRGQPQHF. DNA of the CDR3: TGTGCCAGCAGCAACGGACGGGGGCAGCCCCAGCATTTT.

This clone was recorded only once. The rearrangement links TRBV19 to TRBJ1-5; D not certain. Germline CDR1 LNHDA, CDR2 SQIVND (reference sequence). V was trimmed by 8 bases and J by 0 bases, leaving 11 bases between them. The CDR3 consists of 14 residues. CDR3 sequence (DNA): TGTGCCAGTGGAGGCGGAGTTAGCAATCAGCCCCAGCATTTT. This encodes CASGGGVSNQPQHF.

The chain employs TRBV7-2 and TRBJ1-5; possibly TRBD1 for D (6 bases). V gave up 1 base and J gave up 4 bases, with 11 bases separating them. Germline values: CDR1 SGHTA, CDR2 FQGNSA. This CDR3 has 15 amino acids. CDR3 nucleotide sequence: TGTGCCAGCAGCTTAGATACAGGGAGAAATCAGCCCCAGCATTTT. Amino acid sequence: CASSLDTGRNQPQHF.

This chain uses TRBV7-9 with TRBJ2-4; 9 bases match TRBD1. The germline gives CDR1 SEHNR, CDR2 FQNEAQ (reference sequence). The V gene end was trimmed by 1 base and the J gene end by 2 bases; junction bases not matched to a gene: 9. The CDR3 is 18 amino acids. The CDR3 region has the DNA TGTGCCAGCAGCTTAGTGGGCCGGGACAGGGATCCCAAAAACATTCAGTACTTC. Protein product: CASSLVGRDRDPKNIQYF.

The chain couples TRBV7-6 to TRBJ1-2; TRBD1 is a possible D gene (6 bases). Trimming left V 4 bases short and J 4 bases short, with 16 bases between. The CDR3 is 15 amino acids. Germline V gene data show CDR1 as SGHVS and CDR2 as FNYEAQ. The CDR3 nucleotides are TGTGCCAGCAGCTCTACAGGGAACCCGCTCTATGGCTACACCTTC. It translates to CASSSTGNPLYGYTF.